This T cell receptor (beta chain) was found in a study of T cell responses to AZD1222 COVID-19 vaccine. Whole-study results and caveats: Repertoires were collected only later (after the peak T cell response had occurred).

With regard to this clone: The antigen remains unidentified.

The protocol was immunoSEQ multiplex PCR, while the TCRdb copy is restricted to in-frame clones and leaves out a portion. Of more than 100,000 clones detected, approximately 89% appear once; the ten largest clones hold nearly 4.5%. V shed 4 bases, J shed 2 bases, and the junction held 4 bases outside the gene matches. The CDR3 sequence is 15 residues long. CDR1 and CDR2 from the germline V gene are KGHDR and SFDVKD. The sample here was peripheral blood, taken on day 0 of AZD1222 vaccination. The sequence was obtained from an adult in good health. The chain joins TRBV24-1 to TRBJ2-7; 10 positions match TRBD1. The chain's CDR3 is CATSDTGTGAYEQYF. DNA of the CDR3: TGTGCCACCAGTGACACCGGGACAGGGGCCTACGAGCAGTACTTC.